This T cell receptor (beta chain) was found in a study of long-term antiretroviral therapy in people with HIV. The authors ran the immunoSEQ assay, v3.0, at survey level. TCRdb's copy holds only in-frame clones and misses some; the assay was immunoSEQ multiplex PCR. Found here are 20,000 to 25,000 clones, approximately 83% of them singletons; the top ten hold around 16%. No fewer than two post-ART and no fewer than one pre-ART PBMC samples existed for each donor. This clonotype originated in a man aged 25-40 years with HIV. This specimen was unsorted PBMCs, taken approximately 4.5 years after starting antiretroviral therapy.

CDR3 in amino acids: CASSGGQGGENYGYTF. In nucleotides, the CDR3 is TGCGCCAGCAGCGGCGGACAGGGTGGAGAGAACTATGGCTACACCTTC. The chain employs TRBV5-1 and TRBJ1-2, with 8 bases that match TRBD1. V lost 4 bases and J lost 2; bases outside the gene matches: 10. The CDR3 sequence is 16 residues long. Germline CDR1 SGHRS, CDR2 YFSETQ.